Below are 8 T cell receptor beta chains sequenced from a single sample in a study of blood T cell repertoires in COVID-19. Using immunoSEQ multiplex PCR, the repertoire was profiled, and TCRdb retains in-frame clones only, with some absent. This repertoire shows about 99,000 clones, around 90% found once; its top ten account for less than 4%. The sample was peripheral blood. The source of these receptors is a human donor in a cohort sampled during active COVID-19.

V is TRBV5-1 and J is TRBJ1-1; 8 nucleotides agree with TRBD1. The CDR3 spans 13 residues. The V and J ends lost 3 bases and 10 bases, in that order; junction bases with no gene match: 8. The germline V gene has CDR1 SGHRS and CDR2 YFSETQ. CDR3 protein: CASSSQTGEGAFF. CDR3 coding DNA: TGCGCCAGCAGCTCCCAGACAGGGGAGGGAGCTTTCTTT.

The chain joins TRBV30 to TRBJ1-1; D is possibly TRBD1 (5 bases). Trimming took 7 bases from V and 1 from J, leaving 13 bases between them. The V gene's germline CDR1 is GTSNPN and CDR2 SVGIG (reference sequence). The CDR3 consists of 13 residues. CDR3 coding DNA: TGTGCCTCAATGGGGCAACGGAACACTGAAGCTTTCTTT. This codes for CASMGQRNTEAFF.

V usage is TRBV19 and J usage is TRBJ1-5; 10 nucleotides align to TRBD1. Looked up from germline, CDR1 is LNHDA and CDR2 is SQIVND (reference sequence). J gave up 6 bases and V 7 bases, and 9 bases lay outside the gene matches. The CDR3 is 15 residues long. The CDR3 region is CASKEGQGDGQPQHF. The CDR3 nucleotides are TGTGCCAGTAAGGAAGGACAGGGGGATGGTCAGCCCCAGCATTTT.

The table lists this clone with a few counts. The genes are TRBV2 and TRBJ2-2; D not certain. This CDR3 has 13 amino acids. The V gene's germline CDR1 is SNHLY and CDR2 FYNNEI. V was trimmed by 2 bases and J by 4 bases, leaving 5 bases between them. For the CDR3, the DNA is TGTGCCAGCAGTGAACTAGGCACCGGGGAGCTGTTTTTT. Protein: CASSELGTGELFF.

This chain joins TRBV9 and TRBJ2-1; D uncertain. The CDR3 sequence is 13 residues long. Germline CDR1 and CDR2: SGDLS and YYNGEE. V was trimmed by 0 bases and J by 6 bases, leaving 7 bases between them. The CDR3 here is CASSVGEFNEQFF. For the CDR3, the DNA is TGTGCCAGCAGCGTAGGAGAGTTCAATGAGCAGTTCTTC.

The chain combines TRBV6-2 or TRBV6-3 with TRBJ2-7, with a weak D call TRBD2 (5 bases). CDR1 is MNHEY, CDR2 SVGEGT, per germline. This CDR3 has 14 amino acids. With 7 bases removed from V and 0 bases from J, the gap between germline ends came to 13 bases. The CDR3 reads CASTPTTNSYEQYF. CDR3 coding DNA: TGTGCCAGCACCCCGACTACGAACTCCTACGAGCAGTACTTC.

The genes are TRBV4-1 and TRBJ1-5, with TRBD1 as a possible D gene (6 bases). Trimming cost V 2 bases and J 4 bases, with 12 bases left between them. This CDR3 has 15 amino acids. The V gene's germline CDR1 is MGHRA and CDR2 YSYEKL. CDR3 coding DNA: TGCGCCAGCAGCCAATGGGCAGGGACAAATCAGCCCCAGCATTTT. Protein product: CASSQWAGTNQPQHF.

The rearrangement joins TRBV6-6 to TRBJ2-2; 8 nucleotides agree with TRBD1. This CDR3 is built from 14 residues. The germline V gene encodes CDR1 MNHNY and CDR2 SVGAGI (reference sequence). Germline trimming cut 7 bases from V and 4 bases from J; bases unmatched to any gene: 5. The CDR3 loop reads CASKGQGSTGELFF. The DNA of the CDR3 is TGTGCCAGCAAAGGACAGGGAAGCACCGGGGAGCTGTTTTTT.